The 32 T cell receptor beta chains listed next were all sequenced from one sample in a study of shared clonotypes between healthy human individuals (dated by TCRdb to 2018 to 2020). The receptor library was made with the immunoSEQ multiplex PCR assay. TCRdb obtained this table from immuneACCESS and retained in-frame rearrangements with V and J assigned. These tables miss some clones; where compared with another copy, unresolved V genes account for less than half of the shortfall, and the remainder is unexplained. The sample table lists some 2,500,000 clones, 80% to 95% of them with a count of one. The top ten hold about 0.34% of the sample. The sample taken for sequencing was naive CD4+ T cells from PBMCs. The cell subset or site label here, explained by the study, means: CD45RA+ positively selected. The receptors were sampled from a young man in good health. Some clones in this sample may be carry-over from other donors' samples.

The chain uses TRBV5-1 and TRBJ2-2; D is undetermined. This CDR3 has 15 residues. V lost 2 bases, J lost 3 bases, and 11 bases lay in between. CDR1 is SGHRS and CDR2 is YFSETQ in the germline V gene. The CDR3: CASSFYRADTGELFF. The CDR3 DNA reads as TGCGCCAGCAGCTTCTATAGGGCGGACACCGGGGAGCTGTTTTTT.

V and J are TRBV5-1 and TRBJ2-1, with D possibly being TRBD1 (6 bases). The CDR3 contains 17 residues. Germline values: CDR1 SGHRS, CDR2 YFSETQ. Trimming removed 0 bases from V and 4 bases from J, with 17 bases in between. The CDR3, as DNA: TGCGCCAGCAGCTTGGCCGTACAGGGTTTTCAGTACAATGAGCAGTTCTTC. This encodes CASSLAVQGFQYNEQFF.

V and J are TRBV27 and TRBJ1-5; no reliable D call. CDR3 length equals 13 residues. The V end was cut by 2 bases, the J end by 3 bases, with 5 bases between. The germline V gene has CDR1 MNHEY and CDR2 SMNVEV (reference sequence). The CDR3 here is CASSLGYNQPQHF. The CDR3, as DNA: TGTGCCAGCAGTTTAGGGTACAATCAGCCCCAGCATTTT.

This clone was counted a single time. The CDR3 loop reads CASSLRTSAYEQYF. The CDR3 DNA reads TGCGCCAGCAGCTTAAGGACTAGCGCGTACGAGCAGTACTTC. The rearrangement links TRBV5-1 to TRBJ2-7, with TRBD2 identical over 9 bases. Looked up from germline, CDR1 is SGHRS and CDR2 is YFSETQ. V was clipped by 2 bases and J by 4 bases; unmatched bases: 4. This CDR3 contains 14 residues.

The V and J genes are TRBV29-1 and TRBJ1-5; D ambiguous. Trimming removed 5 bases at V and 5 bases at J, with 13 bases between. The CDR3 runs to 13 residues. CDR1 and CDR2 from the germline V gene are SQVTM and ANQGSEA. CDR3 sequence: CSVSSGTYQPQHF. CDR3 nucleotide sequence: TGCAGCGTTAGCAGCGGCACTTATCAGCCCCAGCATTTT.

In its sample, this clone was seen a few times. This chain uses TRBV5-6 with TRBJ2-1, with a possible D match to TRBD2 (7 bases). The CDR3 has 16 amino acids. Germline lookup yields CDR1 SGHDT and CDR2 YYEEEE. The V end lost 3 bases, the J end lost 8 bases, and 21 bases lay between the germline ends. Written as DNA, the CDR3 is TGTGCCAGCAGCTCCCGGGGGGCAGGGGAACTTGATGAGCAGTTCTTC. Its translation is CASSSRGAGELDEQFF.

The chain employs TRBV18 and TRBJ2-1; 8 nucleotides line up with TRBD2. There are 14 residues in the CDR3. Germline V CDR1 and CDR2: KGHSH, LQKENI. V trimming: 6 bases; J trimming: 13 bases; junction bases outside the gene matches: 14. CDR3 DNA sequence: TGTGCCAGCTCGTCATTGAGGCGGGAGGCCCGACAGTTCTTC. Protein sequence: CASSSLRREARQFF.

The chain links TRBV7-2 to TRBJ2-1; maybe TRBD2 (5 bases). CDR3 length: 15 residues. Trimming removed 8 bases at V and 15 bases at J, with 29 bases between. CDR1 is SGHTA and CDR2 is FQGNSA in the germline V gene. In DNA form, the CDR3 reads TGTGCCAGCCGCCGAACAAACCCGACAAGAAGGGAGACGTTCTTC. Its protein is CASRRTNPTRRETFF.

V and J are TRBV28 and TRBJ1-2, with D unclear. The CDR3 loop spans 12 amino acids. Germline-derived CDR1 and CDR2 are MDHEN and SYDVKM. Trimming left V 3 bases short and J 3 bases short, with 5 bases between. The chain's CDR3 is CASSFLDYGYTF. CDR3 nucleotide sequence: TGTGCCAGCAGTTTTCTGGACTATGGCTACACCTTC.

This clone has just one count. The CDR3 spells CASSGGGRAETQYF. The CDR3 DNA reads as TGTGCCAGCAGTGGCGGCGGACGGGCGGAGACCCAGTACTTC. V is TRBV2 and J is TRBJ2-5; D gene uncertain. CDR1 and CDR2 from the germline V gene are SNHLY and FYNNEI. V was cut by 4 bases and J by 5 bases, with 14 bases left in between. The CDR3 is made up of 14 amino acids.

The V call is TRBV28, the J call TRBJ1-2; 9 bases fit TRBD1. The J segment lost 8 bases and the V segment lost 7 bases, leaving 5 bases of the junction unmatched. The germline CDR1 and CDR2 sequences are MDHEN and SYDVKM. The CDR3 is 12 amino acids. CDR3: CASKGTGKGYTF. Here the CDR3 DNA reads TGTGCCAGCAAGGGGACAGGGAAAGGCTACACCTTC.

The J gene is TRBJ2-7, the V gene TRBV18; D call uncertain. CDR3 length: 14 residues. V was clipped by 1 base and J by 4 bases, with 11 bases between them. The germline CDR1 and CDR2 sequences are KGHSH and LQKENI. The CDR3 sequence is CASSPLTPFYEQYF. DNA of the CDR3: TGTGCCAGCTCACCACTGACGCCCTTTTACGAGCAGTACTTC.

This clone came up a few times. The chain employs TRBV30 and TRBJ1-2, with TRBD1 identical over 7 bases. Trimming cost V 4 bases and J 14 bases; bases outside gene matches: 16. The CDR3 spans 13 residues. CDR1 and CDR2 (germline): GTSNPN, SVGIG (reference sequence). CDR3: CAWNVGQTRPRTF. The CDR3 DNA sequence: TGTGCCTGGAACGTGGGACAGACCCGGCCCAGGACCTTC.

The chain couples TRBV5-1 to TRBJ2-5; 7 nucleotides align to TRBD1. The ends lost 3 bases at V and 5 bases at J; junction bases unmatched: 7. CDR1 is SGHRS, CDR2 YFSETQ, per germline. This CDR3 comprises 14 residues. The CDR3 spells CASSSPTGLETQYF. The CDR3 DNA reads TGCGCCAGCAGCTCACCGACAGGGCTGGAGACCCAGTACTTC.

V gene TRBV11-2 combines with J gene TRBJ1-4; D remains ambiguous. Trimming left V 1 base short and J 0 bases short, with 6 bases between. The CDR3 sequence is 15 residues long. Germline-derived CDR1 and CDR2 are SGHAT and FQNNGV. CDR3 nucleotide sequence: TGTGCCAGCAGCTTAGGTGGCTCAACTAATGAAAAACTGTTTTTT. It encodes CASSLGGSTNEKLFF.

The CDR3 DNA reads TGCGCCAGCAGCTTTGTTGGACCTTGGTCGAACGAAGCAGCTTTCTTT. This gives the protein CASSFVGPWSNEAAFF. The genes are TRBV5-1 and TRBJ1-1, with unresolved D. V lost 2 bases, J lost 10 bases, and 24 bases lay in between. CDR3 size: 16 residues. Germline-derived CDR1 and CDR2 are SGHRS and YFSETQ.

J is TRBJ2-7 and V is TRBV9; D uncertain. Germline-derived CDR1 and CDR2 are SGDLS and YYNGEE. The CDR3 covers 14 residues. V was trimmed by 3 bases and J by 6 bases, leaving 16 bases between them. CDR3 sequence: CASSDEGRSPEQYF. In nucleotides, the CDR3 is TGTGCCAGCAGCGATGAAGGTCGGTCTCCCGAGCAGTACTTC.

The chain combines TRBV6-1 with TRBJ1-5; 8 bases are a match to TRBD1. In germline, CDR1 is MNHNS, CDR2 SASEGT. Trimming at V came to 3 bases and at J to 6 bases, leaving 13 bases not matched to a gene. The CDR3 spans 17 residues. CDR3 nucleotides: TGTGCCAGCAGTGATCTGGCAGGGGGCATTCGTGCTCAGCCCCAGCATTTT. Its translation: CASSDLAGGIRAQPQHF.

The rearrangement joins TRBV6-6 to TRBJ2-2, with a possible D match to TRBD2 (6 bases). CDR1 and CDR2 (germline): MNHNY, SVGAGI (reference sequence). CDR3 length: 16 residues. The V end lost 6 bases, the J end lost 4 bases, and 18 bases lay between the germline ends. Here the CDR3 reads CASRNGAGRSTGELFF. The CDR3 region has the DNA TGTGCCAGCAGAAATGGGGCCGGGAGATCCACCGGGGAGCTGTTTTTT.

The chain carries TRBV27 and TRBJ1-2; D is ambiguous. The CDR3 is 14 residues long. Trimming took off 5 bases at V and 4 bases at J, with 14 bases between the two ends. The V gene's germline CDR1 is MNHEY and CDR2 SMNVEV (reference sequence). The CDR3 is CASSRFTEGYGYTF. The DNA for the CDR3 is TGTGCCAGCAGTCGGTTCACCGAAGGCTATGGCTACACCTTC.

This sequence joins TRBV19 and TRBJ2-5; 7 bases fit TRBD1. V was pared by 11 bases and J by 3 bases, with 12 bases of the junction left unmatched. This CDR3 spans 14 amino acids. Per germline, CDR1 LNHDA and CDR2 SQIVND (reference sequence). The DNA of the CDR3 is TGTGCCGCCAATGACAGGGCCCTTGAAGAGACCCAGTACTTC. Its translation: CAANDRALEETQYF. Full variable domain (missing parts from reference TRBV19 and TRBJ2-5): DGGITQSPKYLFRKEGQNVTLSCEQNLNHDAMYWYRQDPGQGLRLIYYSQIVNDFQKGDIAEGYSVSREKKESFPLTVTSAQKNPTAFYLCAANDRALEETQYFGPGTRLLVL.

J is TRBJ2-7 and V is TRBV4-1; D ambiguous. Germline CDR1 is MGHRA and CDR2 is YSYEKL. CDR3 length: 15 amino acids. Between the trimmed V and J ends, which lost 0 bases and 3 bases, there was a span of 12 bases. CDR3 in amino acids: CASSQDLARHYEQYF. DNA for the CDR3: TGCGCCAGCAGCCAAGATTTGGCCAGGCACTACGAGCAGTACTTC.

About this clone itself: This specimen includes other DNA sequences encoding the same CDR3. V gene TRBV19 combines with J gene TRBJ2-7, with 11 bases fitting TRBD1. The germline V gene has CDR1 LNHDA and CDR2 SQIVND (reference sequence). After removal of 3 bases from V and 4 bases from J, the junction contained 5 bases not matched to a gene. The CDR3 extends over 15 amino acids. CDR3 sequence (DNA): TGTGCCAGTAGTATTGTGGGGACAGGGGGATACGAGCAGTACTTC. Amino acid sequence: CASSIVGTGGYEQYF.

The chain links TRBV2 to TRBJ2-1; TRBD2 agrees at 13 bases. Losses at the gene ends were 7 bases for V and 5 bases for J; bases not matched to a gene: 5. The CDR3 is 15 amino acids. In germline, CDR1 is SNHLY, CDR2 FYNNEI. CDR3 in amino acids: CASKPLAGGNNEQFF. CDR3 bases: TGTGCCAGCAAGCCACTAGCGGGAGGGAACAATGAGCAGTTCTTC.

The chain couples TRBV7-9 to TRBJ1-2, with 7 bases identical to TRBD1. Germline CDR1 SEHNR, CDR2 FQNEAQ (reference sequence). The CDR3 is made up of 14 amino acids. After removal of 2 bases from V and 4 bases from J, the junction contained 4 bases not matched to a gene. The CDR3, as DNA: TGTGCCAGCAGCTTACAGGGGGGTTCCTATGGCTACACCTTC. Amino acid sequence: CASSLQGGSYGYTF. The full variable domain, in which reference TRBV7-9 and TRBJ1-2 provide the parts outside the CDR3, is DTGVSQNPRHKITKRGQNVTFRCDPISEHNRLYWYRQTLGQGPEFLTYFQNEAQLEKSRLLSDRFSAERPKGSFSTLEIQRTEQGDSAMYLCASSLQGGSYGYTFGSGTRLTVV.

This rearrangement joins TRBV6-6 to TRBJ1-3, with D uncertain. V dropped 3 bases and J dropped 3 bases, with 6 bases sitting between them. Germline CDR1 and CDR2: MNHNY and SVGAGI (reference sequence). The CDR3 consists of 13 residues. CDR3 residues: CASSYAGGNTIYF. CDR3 bases: TGTGCCAGCAGTTATGCGGGTGGAAACACCATATATTTT.

Regarding this clone: A junction end diverges from the germline sequence, so it may reflect a read error. The chain carries TRBV5-8 and TRBJ1-1; weak D call: TRBD1 (5 bases). Germline CDR1 is SGHTS and CDR2 is YDEGEE. The CDR3 is 11 amino acids. The CDR3 nucleotides read TGTGCCAGCAGCTTGGCGGGGCCGCCAAAATTT. Encoded protein: CASSLAGPPKF.

The chain carries TRBV9 and TRBJ1-4; D is ambiguous. The germline V gene encodes CDR1 SGDLS and CDR2 YYNGEE. The V gene lost 3 bases and the J gene lost 4 bases, with 13 bases spanning the gap. The CDR3 has 15 residues. The CDR3 reads CASSAEGRSNEKLFF. Here the CDR3 DNA reads TGTGCCAGCAGCGCGGAGGGCAGGAGTAATGAAAAACTGTTTTTT.

The chain couples TRBV28 to TRBJ1-5; a possible D gene is TRBD1 (5 bases). The CDR3 length is 16 residues. The germline CDR1 and CDR2 sequences are MDHEN and SYDVKM. Trimming removed 3 bases from V and 1 base from J, with 13 bases in between. This CDR3 reads CASSFPRDLSNQPQHF. Written as DNA, the CDR3 is TGTGCCAGCAGTTTCCCCAGGGATTTGAGCAATCAGCCCCAGCATTTT.

CDR3 residues: CASVPLSGGTGELFF. CDR3 sequence (DNA): TGTGCCAGCGTGCCCCTGAGCGGGGGCACCGGGGAGCTGTTTTTT. The chain links TRBV27 to TRBJ2-2; 8 nucleotides line up with TRBD2. The trim removed 8 bases at V and 4 bases at J, leaving 9 bases unmatched. This CDR3 region has 15 residues. The germline gives CDR1 MNHEY, CDR2 SMNVEV (reference sequence).

The genes are TRBV11-3 and TRBJ2-1; 7 bases line up with TRBD1. This CDR3 has 14 amino acids. CDR1 and CDR2 (germline): SGHNT, YENEEA. The V segment lost 3 bases and the J segment 6 bases; nucleotides outside the gene matches: 5. CDR3 amino acids: CASSFRQGSNEQFF. For the CDR3, the DNA is TGTGCCAGCAGCTTTCGACAGGGTAGCAATGAGCAGTTCTTC. Filled out from reference TRBV11-3 and TRBJ2-1, the complete variable domain reads EAGVVQSPRYKIIEKKQPVAFWCNPISGHNTLYWYLQNLGQGPELLIRYENEEAVDDSQLPKDRFSAERLKGVDSTLKIQPAELGDSAVYLCASSFRQGSNEQFFGPGTRLTVL.

This clone was seen just once. V and J are TRBV5-1 and TRBJ2-7; D is possibly TRBD2 (6 bases). Trimming stripped 2 bases from V and 6 bases from J, with 15 bases between. Germline CDR1 is SGHRS and CDR2 is YFSETQ. The CDR3 contains 14 residues. CDR3 DNA: TGCGCCAGCAGCTTTGCACAGGAGGGGCCCGAGCAGTACTTC. Its protein product is CASSFAQEGPEQYF.